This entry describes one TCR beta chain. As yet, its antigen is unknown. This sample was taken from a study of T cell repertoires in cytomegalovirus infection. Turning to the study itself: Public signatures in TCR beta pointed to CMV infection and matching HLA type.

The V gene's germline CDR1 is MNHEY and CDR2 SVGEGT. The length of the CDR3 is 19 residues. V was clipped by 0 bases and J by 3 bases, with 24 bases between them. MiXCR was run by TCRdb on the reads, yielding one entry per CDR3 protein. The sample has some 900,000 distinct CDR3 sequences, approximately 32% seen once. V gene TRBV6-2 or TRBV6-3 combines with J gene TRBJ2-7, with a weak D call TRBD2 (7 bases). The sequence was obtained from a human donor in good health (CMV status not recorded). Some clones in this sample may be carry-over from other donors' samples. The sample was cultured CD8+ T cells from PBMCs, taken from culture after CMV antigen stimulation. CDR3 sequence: CASSYSLWFGGGVNYEQYV. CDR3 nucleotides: TGTGCCAGCAGTTACTCGTTGTGGTTTGGGGGGGGCGTCAACTACGAGCAGTACGTC.